Listed below are T cell receptor beta chains from one sample, sequenced in a study of cytomegalovirus exposure and HLA in healthy donors. Profiled with immunoSEQ multiplex PCR; TCRdb holds only in-frame clones, not every one. The sample records approximately 170,000 clones, around 81% being singletons. What was sequenced was PBMCs. The source of these receptors is a man in his forties in good health and CMV-seronegative. The CDR3 runs from the conserved cysteine through the conserved F or W. The D gene is left open where the match is weak. Clone sizes are given selectively: once, few, many, or a class where the clone is expanded.

v_gene: TRBV6-5; d_gene: TRBD1; j_gene: TRBJ2-7; abundance: .; CDR3nt: TGTGCCAGCAGTCCCGACAGGGGACACACCTACGAGCAGTACTTC; CDR3aa: CASSPDRGHTYEQYF
v_gene: TRBV5-6; d_gene: TRBD2; j_gene: TRBJ2-4; abundance: .; CDR3nt: TGTGCCAGCAGCTTGTTTAGCGGGACAAAAAACATTCAGTACTTC; CDR3aa: CASSLFSGTKNIQYF
v_gene: TRBV7-9; d_gene: .; j_gene: TRBJ1-1; abundance: .; CDR3nt: TGTGCCAGCAGCTTTAAGGGGAACACTGAGGCTTTCTTT; CDR3aa: CASSFKGNTEAFF
v_gene: TRBV14; d_gene: TRBD2; j_gene: TRBJ2-2; abundance: .; CDR3nt: TGTGCCAGCAGCCAAGAGTGGACTAGCGGCCCTACCGGGGAGCTGTTTTTT; CDR3aa: CASSQEWTSGPTGELFF
v_gene: TRBV7-2; d_gene: TRBD1; j_gene: TRBJ1-5; abundance: .; CDR3nt: TGTGCCAGCAGCTACAGACAGGGAGGCGGAGATCAGCCCCAGCATTTT; CDR3aa: CASSYRQGGGDQPQHF
v_gene: TRBV7-6; d_gene: TRBD1; j_gene: TRBJ2-7; abundance: .; CDR3nt: TGTGCCAGCAGCTACTTCCAGGGGGTTAGCTCCTACGAGCAGTACTTC; CDR3aa: CASSYFQGVSSYEQYF
v_gene: TRBV27; d_gene: TRBD1; j_gene: TRBJ2-2; abundance: few; CDR3nt: TGTGCCAGCAGTTTGGGGACAGGGGGTAACACCGGGGAGCTGTTTTTT; CDR3aa: CASSLGTGGNTGELFF
v_gene: TRBV5-4; d_gene: .; j_gene: TRBJ1-1; abundance: .; CDR3nt: TGTGCCAGCAGCTCGACCGGGACAGAAGCTTTCTTT; CDR3aa: CASSSTGTEAFF
v_gene: TRBV14; d_gene: TRBD1; j_gene: TRBJ2-5; abundance: .; CDR3nt: TGTGCCAGCAGCCAAGGTTTCGGCATCGGGACAGTGGAGACCCAGTACTTC; CDR3aa: CASSQGFGIGTVETQYF
v_gene: TRBV5-5; d_gene: TRBD1; j_gene: TRBJ2-2; abundance: .; CDR3nt: TGTGCCAGCAGCTTGGGGACAGGGGACACCGGGGAGCTGTTTTTT; CDR3aa: CASSLGTGDTGELFF
v_gene: TRBV6-1; d_gene: .; j_gene: TRBJ2-3; abundance: .; CDR3nt: TGTGCCAGCAGAACTGGGACAACGGCAGATACGCAGTATTTT; CDR3aa: CASRTGTTADTQYF
v_gene: TRBV7-2; d_gene: TRBD1; j_gene: TRBJ1-2; abundance: .; CDR3nt: TGTGCCAGCAGCCTACCGACAGGGGTTGGCTACACCTTC; CDR3aa: CASSLPTGVGYTF
v_gene: TRBV6-4; d_gene: .; j_gene: TRBJ1-2; abundance: few; CDR3nt: TGTGCCAGCAGTGACGGCGGATCTAACTATGGCTACACCTTC; CDR3aa: CASSDGGSNYGYTF
v_gene: TRBV11-2; d_gene: .; j_gene: TRBJ2-5; abundance: .; CDR3nt: TGTGCCAGCAGCTCCAACGGAGAGACCCAGTACTTC; CDR3aa: CASSSNGETQYF
v_gene: TRBV19; d_gene: .; j_gene: TRBJ1-4; abundance: once; CDR3nt: TGTGCCAGTAGCAGGGCCCGCACCGGGAATGAAAAACTGTTTTTT; CDR3aa: CASSRARTGNEKLFF
v_gene: TRBV28; d_gene: .; j_gene: TRBJ1-1; abundance: .; CDR3nt: TGTGCCAGCAGTTTAACGGGCCAGGGGAACACTGAAGCTTTCTTT; CDR3aa: CASSLTGQGNTEAFF
v_gene: TRBV5-1; d_gene: TRBD2; j_gene: TRBJ2-1; abundance: .; CDR3nt: TGCGCCAGCAGCTTGTGGAGCGGGAGCTCCTACAATGAGCAGTTCTTC; CDR3aa: CASSLWSGSSYNEQFF
v_gene: TRBV6-1; d_gene: TRBD1; j_gene: TRBJ1-1; abundance: .; CDR3nt: TGTGCCAGCAGTGAATCCGGGACAGGGGACACTGAAGCTTTCTTT; CDR3aa: CASSESGTGDTEAFF
v_gene: TRBV11-2; d_gene: .; j_gene: TRBJ2-5; abundance: .; CDR3nt: TGTGCCAGCAGCTTAGTTGTCGGGGGAGAGACCCAGTACTTC; CDR3aa: CASSLVVGGETQYF
v_gene: TRBV20-1; d_gene: .; j_gene: TRBJ2-1; abundance: few; CDR3nt: TGCAGTGCCCAGGGAGGACTTGAGCAGTTCTTC; CDR3aa: CSAQGGLEQFF
v_gene: TRBV30; d_gene: .; j_gene: TRBJ1-4; abundance: .; CDR3nt: TGTGCCTGGAGTGTACCAGGATTGGAAAAACTGTTTTTT; CDR3aa: CAWSVPGLEKLFF
v_gene: TRBV19; d_gene: .; j_gene: TRBJ2-3; abundance: .; CDR3nt: TGTGCCACCACGACAGGTCTTCCAGATACGCAGTATTTT; CDR3aa: CATTTGLPDTQYF
v_gene: TRBV5-8; d_gene: .; j_gene: TRBJ2-4; abundance: .; CDR3nt: TGTGCCAGCAGCGAACCAGGGGGGGCCAAAAACATTCAGTACTTC; CDR3aa: CASSEPGGAKNIQYF
v_gene: TRBV7-9; d_gene: .; j_gene: TRBJ2-3; abundance: .; CDR3nt: TGTTCCAGCAGCCAGCCCCCGGGGGGCACAGATACGCAGTATTTT; CDR3aa: CSSSQPPGGTDTQYF
v_gene: TRBV18; d_gene: TRBD1; j_gene: TRBJ2-3; abundance: .; CDR3nt: TGTGCCAGCTCACCAACAGGGGACACAGATACGCAGTATTTT; CDR3aa: CASSPTGDTDTQYF
v_gene: TRBV2; d_gene: .; j_gene: TRBJ1-2; abundance: .; CDR3nt: TGTGCCAGCAGTGGGGCAGGGAACTATGGCTACACCTTC; CDR3aa: CASSGAGNYGYTF
v_gene: TRBV28; d_gene: TRBD2; j_gene: TRBJ2-2; abundance: .; CDR3nt: TGTGCCAGCAGTTTACGACTAGCGGACAGGACCGGGGAGCTGTTTTTT; CDR3aa: CASSLRLADRTGELFF
v_gene: TRBV5-6; d_gene: TRBD2; j_gene: TRBJ2-7; abundance: few; CDR3nt: TGTGCCAGCAGCTCGGGACGGGGGGTTGAGCAGTACTTC; CDR3aa: CASSSGRGVEQYF
v_gene: TRBV7-2; d_gene: TRBD2; j_gene: TRBJ2-1; abundance: once; CDR3nt: TGTGCCAGCAGCTTACCGGGACTAGCGGGAGGAGGTGAGCAGTTCTTC; CDR3aa: CASSLPGLAGGGEQFF
v_gene: TRBV5-8; d_gene: .; j_gene: TRBJ1-3; abundance: .; CDR3nt: TGTGCCAGCAGCTTGGGGGGACATGTTGGAAACACCATATATTTT; CDR3aa: CASSLGGHVGNTIYF
v_gene: TRBV5-5; d_gene: .; j_gene: TRBJ2-7; abundance: once; CDR3nt: TGTGCCAGCGGGCGTGTGGGGGGTGGCGAGCAGTACTTC; CDR3aa: CASGRVGGGEQYF
v_gene: TRBV4-1; d_gene: .; j_gene: TRBJ2-7; abundance: .; CDR3nt: TGCGCCAGCAGCCAATTGGATGTCGGAGGAGGCCACGAGCAGTACTTC; CDR3aa: CASSQLDVGGGHEQYF
v_gene: TRBV10-1; d_gene: TRBD1; j_gene: TRBJ1-4; abundance: .; CDR3nt: TGCGCCAGCAGACAGGGGGCAGGTGAAAAACTGTTTTTT; CDR3aa: CASRQGAGEKLFF
v_gene: TRBV30; d_gene: TRBD2; j_gene: TRBJ2-3; abundance: .; CDR3nt: TGTGCCTGGAGTGGAGGGACGGGAGGGCCGACAGATACGCAGTATTTT; CDR3aa: CAWSGGTGGPTDTQYF
v_gene: TRBV7-9; d_gene: .; j_gene: TRBJ2-7; abundance: few; CDR3nt: TGTGCCAGCAGCTTACCAGAATCCTACGAGCAGTACTTC; CDR3aa: CASSLPESYEQYF
v_gene: TRBV19; d_gene: TRBD2; j_gene: TRBJ2-7; abundance: few; CDR3nt: TGTGCCAGTAGTGACGGGACTAGCGGGAGCTACGAGCAGTACTTC; CDR3aa: CASSDGTSGSYEQYF
v_gene: TRBV19; d_gene: .; j_gene: TRBJ2-3; abundance: .; CDR3nt: TGTGCCAGTACTTTAGGGGCCGCAGATACGCAGTATTTT; CDR3aa: CASTLGAADTQYF
v_gene: TRBV7-9; d_gene: TRBD2; j_gene: TRBJ2-5; abundance: once; CDR3nt: TGTGCCAGCAGCTTAGTGACTAGCGGTAAAGAGACCCAGTACTTC; CDR3aa: CASSLVTSGKETQYF
v_gene: TRBV7-2; d_gene: TRBD1; j_gene: TRBJ2-1; abundance: .; CDR3nt: TGTGCCAGCAGCTTAGTCGGACAGGGGGCGTACAATGAGCAGTTCTTC; CDR3aa: CASSLVGQGAYNEQFF
v_gene: TRBV5-4; d_gene: .; j_gene: TRBJ2-4; abundance: .; CDR3nt: TGTGCCAGCAGCTCGAAGGGGCACGACAAAAACAGTCAGTACTTC; CDR3aa: CASSSKGHDKNSQYF